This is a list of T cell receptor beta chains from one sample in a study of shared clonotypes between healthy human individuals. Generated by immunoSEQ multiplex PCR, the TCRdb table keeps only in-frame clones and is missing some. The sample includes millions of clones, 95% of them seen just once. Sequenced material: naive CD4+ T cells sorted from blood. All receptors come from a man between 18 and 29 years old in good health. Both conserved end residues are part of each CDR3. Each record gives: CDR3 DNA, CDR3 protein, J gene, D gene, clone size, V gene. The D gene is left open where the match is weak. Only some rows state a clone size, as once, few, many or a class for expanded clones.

DNA: TGTGCCTGGAGTGCTGGACTAGCAGGGGAGACCCAGTACTTC
CDR3: CAWSAGLAGETQYF
J: TRBJ2-5
D: TRBD2
size: -
V: TRBV30

DNA: TGTGCCAGCAGGGGGGGCTCGACCGGGGAGCTGTTTTTT
CDR3: CASRGGSTGELFF
J: TRBJ2-2
D: -
size: -
V: TRBV6-5

DNA: TGTGCCAGCAGTGAATTATTGTGGGGCGGGGAGACCCAGTACTTC
CDR3: CASSELLWGGETQYF
J: TRBJ2-5
D: -
size: once
V: TRBV25-1

DNA: TGTGCCAGCAGCTTAGTTTCCTACGAGCAGTACTTC
CDR3: CASSLVSYEQYF
J: TRBJ2-7
D: -
size: few
V: TRBV7-9

DNA: TGTGCCAGCAGCGCCCCCCTAAACACCGGGGAGCTGTTTTTT
CDR3: CASSAPLNTGELFF
J: TRBJ2-2
D: -
size: -
V: TRBV11-2

DNA: TGTGCCAGCAGCCAGTCCCGGACTAGCGGGGGGGCCGGCGAGACCCAGTACTTC
CDR3: CASSQSRTSGGAGETQYF
J: TRBJ2-5
D: TRBD2
size: -
V: TRBV4-2

DNA: TGCGCCAGCAGCCAATACGGGACAGGGGCCCCCGAGCAGTACTTC
CDR3: CASSQYGTGAPEQYF
J: TRBJ2-7
D: TRBD1
size: once
V: TRBV4-1

DNA: TGTGCCAGCAGCCCTCGGGGTGGCAGTCAGCCCCAGCATTTT
CDR3: CASSPRGGSQPQHF
J: TRBJ1-5
D: -
size: few
V: TRBV6-6

DNA: TGCGCCAGCAGTGGGGACTACCAAGAGACCCAGTACTTC
CDR3: CASSGDYQETQYF
J: TRBJ2-5
D: -
size: -
V: TRBV10-1

DNA: TGTGCCAGCTCACAATTTGGACAGCCCAACACTGAAGCTTTCTTT
CDR3: CASSQFGQPNTEAFF
J: TRBJ1-1
D: -
size: -
V: TRBV18